A single sample is the source of the 3 T cell receptor beta chains below, sequenced in a study of blood T cell repertoires in COVID-19. Profiled with immunoSEQ multiplex PCR; TCRdb holds only in-frame clones, not every one. Of about 68,000 clones listed, 79% are singletons. The sample was peripheral blood. The receptors were sampled from a woman between 45 and 65 years old with acute or convalescent COVID-19.

The sample holds a few counts of this clone. The V gene is TRBV7-9, the J gene TRBJ1-2; maybe TRBD1 (6 bases). V was clipped by 1 base and J by 2 bases, with 8 bases between them. This CDR3 spans 14 amino acids. Germline CDR1 and CDR2: SEHNR and FQNEAQ (reference sequence). This CDR3 is CASSLDRANYGYTF. CDR3 nucleotide sequence: TGTGCCAGCAGCTTAGACAGGGCCAACTATGGCTACACCTTC.

This clone was seen only a few times. V and J are TRBV28 and TRBJ2-1; TRBD2 matches 8 bases. Germline V CDR1 and CDR2: MDHEN, SYDVKM. This CDR3 has 18 residues. V dropped 10 bases and J dropped 0; count of bases not matched to a gene: 17. The CDR3: CATTTMRAGVSSYNEQFF. The DNA of the CDR3 is TGTGCCACCACGACGATGAGAGCGGGAGTGAGCTCCTACAATGAGCAGTTCTTC.

The rearrangement uses TRBV6-2 or TRBV6-3 and TRBJ2-3; TRBD1 aligns across 7 bases. Germline CDR1 is MNHEY and CDR2 is SVGEGT. This CDR3 region has 15 residues. V was clipped by 2 bases and J by 2 bases; unmatched bases: 4. CDR3 protein: CASSYPDRVTDTQYF. For the CDR3, the DNA is TGTGCCAGCAGTTACCCCGACAGGGTCACAGATACGCAGTATTTT.